Shown below are 5 T cell receptor beta chains from a single sample sequenced in a study of identical twins. TCRdb reanalysed the 5' RACE reads using MiXCR and keeps one entry per CDR3 protein. The data show 400,000 to 550,000 distinct CDR3 sequences, roughly an eighth seen once. This sample also belongs to another study, concerning yellow fever vaccine responses in identical twins.

The sample was CD4+ T cells sorted from blood. Receptors originate from a woman between 18 and 29 years old in good health.

This clonotype was counted many times. The genes are TRBV7-8 and TRBJ2-7; no reliable D call. The ends were cut back, 2 bases at V and 6 bases at J, with 8 bases in the middle. This CDR3 spans 12 amino acids. Per the germline V gene, CDR1 is SGHVS and CDR2 is FQNEAQ. The CDR3: CASSLSATEQYF. As DNA, the CDR3 is TGTGCCAGCAGCTTATCAGCGACCGAGCAGTACTTC.

The chain joins TRBV15 to TRBJ2-3; 9 positions match TRBD2. Germline CDR1 LNHNV, CDR2 YYDKDF (reference sequence). There are 14 residues in the CDR3. V lost 3 bases and J lost 5; bases outside the gene matches: 3. CDR3 sequence: CATSSQTSGDTQYF. Written as DNA, the CDR3 is TGTGCCACCAGCAGCCAGACTAGCGGAGATACGCAGTATTTT.

The V call is TRBV7-2, the J call TRBJ2-1; 8 nucleotides line up with TRBD2. The germline gives CDR1 SGHTA, CDR2 FQGNSA. J was trimmed by 4 bases and V by 5 bases; bases with no gene match: 10. This CDR3 comprises 16 residues. The chain's CDR3 is CASSAIAGTVYNEQFF. The CDR3 bases are TGTGCCAGCAGCGCAATAGCGGGAACTGTATACAATGAGCAGTTCTTC.

The chain couples TRBV30 to TRBJ1-2; D possibly corresponds to TRBD1 (5 bases). Germline assignment: CDR1 GTSNPN and CDR2 SVGIG (reference sequence). This CDR3 is built from 14 residues. V was cut by 2 bases and J by 8 bases, with 18 bases left in between. CDR3 nucleotides: TGTGCCTGGAGTTCCAGCGGCAGGGCGGCCGGCTACACCTTC. The encoded protein is CAWSSSGRAAGYTF.

The table lists this clonotype with a few counts. This chain uses TRBV7-2 with TRBJ2-3; 10 nucleotides agree with TRBD2. Germline assignment: CDR1 SGHTA and CDR2 FQGNSA. Unmatched junction bases numbered 8, after V lost 1 base and J lost 7 bases. The CDR3 loop spans 16 amino acids. For the CDR3, the DNA is TGTGCCAGCAGCTTAGATGCTAGCGGGGGTCGTAATACGCAGTATTTT. Its protein product is CASSLDASGGRNTQYF.